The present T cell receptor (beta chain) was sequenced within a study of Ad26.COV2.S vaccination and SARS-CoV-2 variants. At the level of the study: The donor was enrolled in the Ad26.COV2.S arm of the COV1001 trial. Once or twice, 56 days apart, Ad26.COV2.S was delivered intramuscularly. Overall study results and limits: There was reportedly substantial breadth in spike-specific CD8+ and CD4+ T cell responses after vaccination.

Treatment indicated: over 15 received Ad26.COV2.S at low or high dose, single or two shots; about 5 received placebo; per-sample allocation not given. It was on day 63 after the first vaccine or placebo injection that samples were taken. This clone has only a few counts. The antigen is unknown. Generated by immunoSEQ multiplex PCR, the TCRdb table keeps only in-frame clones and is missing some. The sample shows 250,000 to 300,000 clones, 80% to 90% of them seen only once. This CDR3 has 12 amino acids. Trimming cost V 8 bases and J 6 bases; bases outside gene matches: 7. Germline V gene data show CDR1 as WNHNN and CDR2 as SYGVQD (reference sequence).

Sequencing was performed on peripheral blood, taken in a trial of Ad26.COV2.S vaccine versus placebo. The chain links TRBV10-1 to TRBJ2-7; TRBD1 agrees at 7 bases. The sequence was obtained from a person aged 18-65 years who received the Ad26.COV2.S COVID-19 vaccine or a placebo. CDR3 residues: CASVQGFPEQYF. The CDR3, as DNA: TGCGCCAGCGTACAGGGGTTCCCCGAGCAGTACTTC.